The clone carrying this T cell receptor beta chain appeared once. Described time point: pretreatment peripheral blood. These data come from a study of PD-L1 blockade in urothelial cancer. On the study more broadly: In the mid-2010s, patients got going on atezolizumab, taking 1,200 mg intravenously every 3 weeks.

V was clipped by 0 bases and J by 6 bases; unmatched bases: 3. The CDR3 extends over 16 amino acids. Germline assignment: CDR1 LGHNA and CDR2 YNFKEQ. Only in-frame clones appear in the TCRdb table, and some are missing; sequencing was by immunoSEQ multiplex PCR. This repertoire shows some 90,000 clones, roughly 90% found once; its top ten account for 0.97%. This clonotype was sampled from a woman aged 80 or over with urothelial cancer. The V gene is TRBV4-2, the J gene TRBJ2-7, with 15 nucleotides matching TRBD2. The specimen was PBMCs, collected around atezolizumab (anti-PD-L1) treatment. DNA for the CDR3: TGTGCCAGCAGCCAAGATCTGGGACTAGCGGGAGGCGAGCAGTACTTC. Residues: CASSQDLGLAGGEQYF.